This T cell receptor beta chain was sequenced for a study of CD8 T cells in ankylosing spondylitis. Making use of molecular barcodes, quantitative 5'-RACE generated TCR beta libraries. TCRdb reanalysed the 5' RACE reads using MiXCR and keeps one entry per CDR3 protein. The sample contains about 130,000 distinct CDR3 sequences, about 13% of which appear only once. This clonotype was counted many times. What it recognizes is unknown. Trimming left V 1 base short and J 3 bases short, with 16 bases between. Germline assignment: CDR1 MGHRA and CDR2 YSYEKL. This CDR3 contains 17 residues. Study-level findings and limits: Ankylosing spondylitis blood seemed to carry a telltale TCR beta motif made of roughly eight highly homologous variants.

This sequence joins TRBV4-1 and TRBJ1-5; D is unresolved. Sequencing input: blood, either unsorted or a sorted T cell fraction (not recorded which). This clonotype was sampled from a female donor with ankylosing spondylitis or in good health (not recorded which). CDR3 sequence: CASSQGIVGIDNQPQHF. The CDR3 nucleotides read TGCGCCAGCAGCCAAGGAATAGTGGGGATCGACAATCAGCCCCAGCATTTT.